This T cell receptor beta chain was retrieved from a study of T cells expressing NK-cell markers. About the research overall: The TCR beta repertoires were obtained from sorted CD3+CD56+NKG2C+, CD3+CD56+NKG2C- and CD3+CD56-NKG2C+ T cells. Study-wide points: Similarly, these clonotypes led the CD3+CD56-NKG2C+ fraction as well in a handful of donors. The contribution of dominant NKG2C+ clonotypes to CD8+ T cells in more than five donors was roughly 1.0-8%.

The CDR3 sequence is 17 residues long. From germline, CDR1 is LGHNA and CDR2 YSLEER. On this clonotype itself: What it binds is unknown.

Generation of TCR beta cDNA was performed by 5'RACE template switching incorporating UMIs. Reanalyzing the 5' RACE reads, TCRdb keeps one entry per CDR3 protein, without DNA. The ten most abundant clones cover 0.39% of a sample with about 260,000 distinct CDR3 sequences. The receptor comes from a man younger than 30 in good health. Sequenced sample: blood T cells: a sorted CD56 or NKG2C T cell subset, CD4+ or CD8+ T cells, or bulk PBMC T cells (not recorded which). The rearrangement uses TRBV4-3 and TRBJ2-1; TCRdb gives TRBD2 as the D gene, but with no DNA this cannot be confirmed. CDR3: CASSQQAVAGVNFRQFF.